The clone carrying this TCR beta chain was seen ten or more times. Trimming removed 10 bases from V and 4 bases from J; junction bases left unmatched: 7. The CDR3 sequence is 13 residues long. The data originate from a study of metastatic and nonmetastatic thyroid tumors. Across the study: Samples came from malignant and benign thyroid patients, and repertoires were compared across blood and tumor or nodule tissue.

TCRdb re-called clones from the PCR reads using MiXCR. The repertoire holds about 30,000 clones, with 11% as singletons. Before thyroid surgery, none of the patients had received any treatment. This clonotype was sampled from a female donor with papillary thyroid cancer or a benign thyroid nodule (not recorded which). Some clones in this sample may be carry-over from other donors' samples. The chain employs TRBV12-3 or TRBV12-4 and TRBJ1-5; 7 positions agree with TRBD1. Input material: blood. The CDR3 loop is CATSTGANQPQHF. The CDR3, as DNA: TGTGCCACCTCTACAGGGGCTAATCAGCCCCAGCATTTT.